The clone carrying this T cell receptor (beta chain) was seen repeatedly, ten times or more. These data come from a study of T cells after yellow fever vaccination. TCRdb processed the 5' RACE reads anew with MiXCR; each CDR3 protein has one entry. Here the sample spans a few hundred thousand distinct CDR3 sequences, approximately 3.9% being singletons. The germline V and J ends were trimmed by 5 bases and 1 base, with 10 bases remaining between them. CDR1 and CDR2 from the germline V gene are SGHNT and YENEEA. The CDR3 consists of 14 residues. The receptor was isolated from a man aged 18-30 years who received the YFV17D yellow fever vaccine. V is TRBV11-3 and J is TRBJ2-3, with D perhaps matching TRBD1 or TRBD2 (5 bases each). The material sequenced was PBMCs, taken 5 days after the yellow fever booster vaccination. The CDR3 protein is CASSPRDGTDTQYF. CDR3 DNA sequence: TGTGCCAGCAGCCCCCGGGACGGCACAGATACGCAGTATTTT. Complete variable domain (other parts from reference TRBV11-3 and TRBJ2-3): EAGVVQSPRYKIIEKKQPVAFWCNPISGHNTLYWYLQNLGQGPELLIRYENEEAVDDSQLPKDRFSAERLKGVDSTLKIQPAELGDSAVYLCASSPRDGTDTQYFGPGTRLTVL.